The present entry profiles one T cell receptor (beta chain) with its context. The antigen is undetermined. Deletions cut 5 bases from V and 3 bases from J, with 19 bases between. The germline V gene encodes CDR1 MDHEN and CDR2 SYDVKM. This CDR3 is built from 16 residues. The sample originates from a study of metastatic and nonmetastatic thyroid tumors. Study-level background: The comparison covered peripheral blood and tumor or nodule tissue in malignant and benign thyroid patients. Study outcomes and limitations: As reported, TCR beta diversity in blood and tumor was significantly higher in malignant thyroid tumors than in benign nodules.

Prior to thyroid surgery, none of the patients had received any treatment. Authors' methods: Construction of a distant-metastasis classifier for papillary thyroid cancer relied on CDR3 differences across clinicopathological groups. Through MiXCR, TCRdb re-clonotyped the PCR reads. The V and J calls shown here were made by TCRdb, not taken from the authors' results. The sample contains about 33,000 clones, 15% to 20% of which appear only once. This sequence originates from a male donor with papillary thyroid cancer or a benign thyroid nodule (not recorded which). Some clones in this sample may be carry-over from other donors' samples. The chain has TRBV28 and TRBJ1-1, with D unclear. The material sequenced was blood. DNA for the CDR3: TGTGCCAGCAGTCTCCCTCCAGAGGGTAGGTACACTGAAGCTTTCTTT. Amino acid sequence: CASSLPPEGRYTEAFF.